This TCR beta chain was identified in a study of T cell changes during pregnancy in multiple sclerosis. Unmatched junction bases numbered 11, after V lost 6 bases and J lost 3 bases. The CDR3 extends over 15 amino acids. CDR1 and CDR2 from the germline V gene are LGHNA and YSLEER. Using immunoSEQ multiplex PCR, the repertoire was profiled, and TCRdb retains in-frame clones only, with some absent. The data show about 85,000 clones, roughly nine tenths seen once. The V call is TRBV4-3, the J call TRBJ2-7, with 7 bases fitting TRBD1. The source of this sequence is a female donor with multiple sclerosis, enrolled in a pregnancy study. The sample was peripheral blood, taken in the first trimester of pregnancy. The DNA for the CDR3 is TGCGCCAGCAGACTAAGAGACAGGGACGACTACGAGCAGTACTTC. Amino acid sequence: CASRLRDRDDYEQYF.